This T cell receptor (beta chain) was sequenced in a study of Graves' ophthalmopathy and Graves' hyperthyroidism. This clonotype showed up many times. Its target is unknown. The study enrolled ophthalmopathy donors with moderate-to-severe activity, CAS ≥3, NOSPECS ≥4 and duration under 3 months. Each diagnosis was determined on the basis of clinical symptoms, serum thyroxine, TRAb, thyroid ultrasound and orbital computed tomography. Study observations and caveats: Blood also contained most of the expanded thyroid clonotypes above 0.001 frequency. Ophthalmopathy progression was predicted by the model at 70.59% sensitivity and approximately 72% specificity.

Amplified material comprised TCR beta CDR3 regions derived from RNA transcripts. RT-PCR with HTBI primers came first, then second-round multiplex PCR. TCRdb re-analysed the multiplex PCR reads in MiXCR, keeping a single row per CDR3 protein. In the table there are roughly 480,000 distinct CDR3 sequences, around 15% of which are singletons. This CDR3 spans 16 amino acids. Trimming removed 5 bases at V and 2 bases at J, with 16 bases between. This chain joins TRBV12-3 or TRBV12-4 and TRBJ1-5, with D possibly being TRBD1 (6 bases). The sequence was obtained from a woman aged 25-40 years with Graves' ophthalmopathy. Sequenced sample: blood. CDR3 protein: CASSGAGGGRNQPQHF. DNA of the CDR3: TGTGCCAGCAGTGGGGCGGGAGGGGGGCGCAATCAGCCCCAGCATTTT.